A selection of T cell receptor beta chains follows, all from one sample in a study of T cells in Graves' hyperthyroidism and ophthalmopathy. Via MiXCR, TCRdb re-called the multiplex PCR reads, giving one row per CDR3 protein. This table has 380,000 or so distinct CDR3 sequences, 14% appearing once. Sequencing used blood. The receptors stem from a woman aged 25 to 39 with Graves' hyperthyroidism. The CDR3 runs from the conserved cysteine through the conserved F or W. Each record gives: clone size, D gene, J gene, V gene, CDR3 protein, CDR3 DNA. D genes are given only for firm matches. The listing skips clone size in some rows; elsewhere it reads once, few, many or a size class.

clone size: few; D gene: .; J gene: TRBJ2-2; V gene: TRBV15; CDR3 protein: CATSRAHSRLELFF; CDR3 DNA: TGTGCCACCAGCAGAGCCCACAGCCGCCTGGAGCTGTTTTTT
clone size: many; D gene: .; J gene: TRBJ2-3; V gene: TRBV7-8; CDR3 protein: CASSLVSRRTSTDTQYF; CDR3 DNA: TGTGCCAGCAGCTTAGTTTCGCGGCGTACTAGCACAGATACGCAGTATTTT
clone size: .; D gene: .; J gene: TRBJ2-7; V gene: TRBV2; CDR3 protein: CASSEDPRGSEQYF; CDR3 DNA: TGTGCCAGCAGTGAAGACCCTAGGGGCTCCGAGCAGTACTTC
clone size: few; D gene: .; J gene: TRBJ2-1; V gene: TRBV11-2; CDR3 protein: CASSLPGPDEQFF; CDR3 DNA: TGTGCCAGCAGCTTACCGGGCCCCGATGAGCAGTTCTTC
clone size: .; D gene: TRBD2; J gene: TRBJ2-1; V gene: TRBV7-4; CDR3 protein: CASSLALAGGISYNEQFF; CDR3 DNA: TGTGCCAGCAGCTTAGCGCTTGCGGGAGGTATATCCTACAATGAGCAGTTCTTC
clone size: many; D gene: .; J gene: TRBJ1-1; V gene: TRBV20-1; CDR3 protein: CSARERHGRWQTNTEAFF; CDR3 DNA: TGCAGTGCTAGAGAGCGCCACGGCAGGTGGCAGACGAACACTGAAGCTTTCTTT
clone size: many; D gene: .; J gene: TRBJ2-5; V gene: TRBV29-1; CDR3 protein: CSVGQETQYF; CDR3 DNA: TGCAGCGTTGGACAAGAGACCCAGTACTTC
clone size: many; D gene: .; J gene: TRBJ1-2; V gene: TRBV5-1; CDR3 protein: CASSLDGYGYTF; CDR3 DNA: TGCGCCAGCAGCTTGGACGGCTATGGCTACACCTTC
clone size: few; D gene: .; J gene: TRBJ1-5; V gene: TRBV27; CDR3 protein: CATLIRSWPQHF; CDR3 DNA: TGTGCCACCCTCATCCGGAGTTGGCCCCAGCATTTT
clone size: few; D gene: .; J gene: TRBJ2-1; V gene: TRBV14; CDR3 protein: CASSRYPEGMDQFF; CDR3 DNA: TGTGCCAGCAGCCGGTACCCGGAGGGTATGGACCAGTTCTTC
clone size: many; D gene: .; J gene: TRBJ2-3; V gene: TRBV3-1; CDR3 protein: CASRMGIGFGTDTQYF; CDR3 DNA: TGTGCCAGCAGGATGGGGATCGGATTTGGCACAGATACGCAGTATTTT
clone size: many; D gene: .; J gene: TRBJ2-1; V gene: TRBV11-3; CDR3 protein: CASSLGIANEQFF; CDR3 DNA: TGTGCCAGCAGCTTAGGGATCGCGAATGAGCAGTTCTTC
clone size: few; D gene: .; J gene: TRBJ1-2; V gene: TRBV11-2; CDR3 protein: CASSPAGTVYGYTF; CDR3 DNA: TGTGCCAGCAGCCCGGCTGGGACGGTCTATGGCTACACCTTC
clone size: many; D gene: TRBD2; J gene: TRBJ2-3; V gene: TRBV15; CDR3 protein: CATSSRRERSDTQYF; CDR3 DNA: TGTGCCACCAGCAGTCGGCGGGAGAGGTCAGATACGCAGTATTTT
clone size: many; D gene: .; J gene: TRBJ2-7; V gene: TRBV15; CDR3 protein: CATSRDPIVSYEQYF; CDR3 DNA: TGTGCCACCAGCAGAGATCCCATTGTCTCCTACGAGCAGTACTTC
clone size: many; D gene: TRBD1; J gene: TRBJ2-5; V gene: TRBV29-1; CDR3 protein: CSAARTGGRGETQYF; CDR3 DNA: TGCAGCGCCGCCCGGACAGGGGGACGTGGAGAGACCCAGTACTTC
clone size: few; D gene: .; J gene: TRBJ1-2; V gene: TRBV5-1; CDR3 protein: CASSLGDKGYTF; CDR3 DNA: TGCGCCAGCAGCTTGGGGGACAAAGGCTACACCTTC
clone size: .; D gene: TRBD2; J gene: TRBJ2-4; V gene: TRBV19; CDR3 protein: CASSMRLAGESKNIQYF; CDR3 DNA: TGTGCCAGTAGTATGAGACTAGCGGGAGAGTCAAAAAACATTCAGTACTTC
clone size: many; D gene: TRBD1; J gene: TRBJ2-5; V gene: TRBV27; CDR3 protein: CASSDIQGAQETQYF; CDR3 DNA: TGTGCCAGCAGTGATATACAGGGGGCCCAAGAGACCCAGTACTTC
clone size: few; D gene: .; J gene: TRBJ1-1; V gene: TRBV19; CDR3 protein: CASRKYMNTEAFF; CDR3 DNA: TGTGCCAGTAGAAAGTATATGAACACTGAAGCTTTCTTT
clone size: few; D gene: .; J gene: TRBJ1-2; V gene: TRBV5-1; CDR3 protein: CASSLEAGEGGYTF; CDR3 DNA: TGCGCCAGCAGCTTGGAGGCAGGGGAGGGTGGCTACACCTTC
clone size: many; D gene: .; J gene: TRBJ2-7; V gene: TRBV28; CDR3 protein: CASTDPTAYSSYEQYF; CDR3 DNA: TGTGCCAGCACCGACCCCACAGCGTACAGCTCCTACGAGCAGTACTTC
clone size: many; D gene: .; J gene: TRBJ2-5; V gene: TRBV7-3; CDR3 protein: CASRQIPLETQYF; CDR3 DNA: TGTGCCAGCAGGCAGATTCCTTTGGAGACCCAGTACTTC
clone size: many; D gene: TRBD1; J gene: TRBJ1-4; V gene: TRBV2; CDR3 protein: CARSTGTGSEKLFF; CDR3 DNA: TGTGCCAGGTCCACCGGGACAGGGAGTGAAAAACTGTTTTTT
clone size: many; D gene: .; J gene: TRBJ1-1; V gene: TRBV7-8; CDR3 protein: CASSSSRKAFF; CDR3 DNA: TGTGCCAGCAGCTCCTCCAGAAAAGCTTTCTTT
clone size: .; D gene: TRBD2; J gene: TRBJ2-1; V gene: TRBV28; CDR3 protein: CASSPTSLYNEQFF; CDR3 DNA: TGTGCCAGCAGTCCGACTAGCCTTTACAATGAGCAGTTCTTC
clone size: many; D gene: .; J gene: TRBJ2-7; V gene: TRBV20-1; CDR3 protein: CSARDTYSYEQYF; CDR3 DNA: TGCAGTGCTAGAGACACGTACTCCTACGAGCAGTACTTC
clone size: few; D gene: .; J gene: TRBJ2-1; V gene: TRBV7-9; CDR3 protein: CASSNIDEQFF; CDR3 DNA: TGTGCCAGCAGCAACATCGACGAGCAGTTCTTC
clone size: .; D gene: .; J gene: TRBJ1-4; V gene: TRBV12-3/TRBV12-4; CDR3 protein: CASSLEDMGEKLFF; CDR3 DNA: TGTGCCAGCAGTTTAGAGGACATGGGGGAAAAACTGTTTTTT
clone size: .; D gene: .; J gene: TRBJ2-3; V gene: TRBV10-3; CDR3 protein: CAISLKGSTDTQYF; CDR3 DNA: TGTGCCATCAGCCTCAAGGGCAGCACAGATACGCAGTATTTT
clone size: few; D gene: .; J gene: TRBJ2-6; V gene: TRBV19; CDR3 protein: CASAPEERGGSSGANVLTF; CDR3 DNA: TGTGCCAGCGCGCCCGAGGAACGAGGCGGATCCTCTGGGGCCAACGTCCTGACTTTC